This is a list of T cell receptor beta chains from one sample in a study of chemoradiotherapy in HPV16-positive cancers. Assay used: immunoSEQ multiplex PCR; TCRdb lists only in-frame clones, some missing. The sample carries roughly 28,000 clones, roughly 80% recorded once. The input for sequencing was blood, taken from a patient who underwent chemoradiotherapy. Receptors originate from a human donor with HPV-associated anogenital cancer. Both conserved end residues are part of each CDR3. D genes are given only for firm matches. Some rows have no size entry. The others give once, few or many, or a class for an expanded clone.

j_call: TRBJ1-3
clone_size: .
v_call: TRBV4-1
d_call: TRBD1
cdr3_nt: TGCGCCAGCAGCCTAGACAGGGGGCCCGACTCTGGAAACACCATATATTTT
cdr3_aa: CASSLDRGPDSGNTIYF

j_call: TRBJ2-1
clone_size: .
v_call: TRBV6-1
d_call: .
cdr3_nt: TGTGCCAGCAGTGCCTCGGGACTGGGTGAGCAGTTCTTC
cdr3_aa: CASSASGLGEQFF

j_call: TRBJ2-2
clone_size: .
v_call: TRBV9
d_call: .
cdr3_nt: TGTGCCAGCAGCTTTGTCACCGGGGAGCTGTTTTTT
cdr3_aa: CASSFVTGELFF

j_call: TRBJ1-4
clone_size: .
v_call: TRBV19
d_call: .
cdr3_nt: TGTGCCAGTAGTCTCAGGGAAGGGAATGAAAAACTGTTTTTT
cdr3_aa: CASSLREGNEKLFF

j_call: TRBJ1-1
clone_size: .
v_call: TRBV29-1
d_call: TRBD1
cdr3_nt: TGCAGCGTTGAAAAGGGTATACAGGGGTTCGCTGAAGCTTTCTTT
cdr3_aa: CSVEKGIQGFAEAFF

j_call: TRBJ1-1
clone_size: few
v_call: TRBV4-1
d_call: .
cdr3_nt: TGCGCCAGCAGCCAGGACTTAGAAGCTTTCTTT
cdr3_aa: CASSQDLEAFF

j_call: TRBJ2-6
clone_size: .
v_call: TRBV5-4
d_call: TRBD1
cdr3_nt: TGTGCCAGCAGCTTGTTAGGGGACAGGGTGGTGCGTGGGGCCAACGTCCTGACTTTC
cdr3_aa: CASSLLGDRVVRGANVLTF

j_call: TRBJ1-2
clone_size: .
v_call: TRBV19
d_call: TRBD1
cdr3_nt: TGTGCCACCTCGAACAGGGGCTATGGCTACACCTTC
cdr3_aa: CATSNRGYGYTF

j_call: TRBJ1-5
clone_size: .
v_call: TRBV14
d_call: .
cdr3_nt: TGTGCCAGCAGCCAAGGTAGCAATCAGCCCCAGCATTTT
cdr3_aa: CASSQGSNQPQHF

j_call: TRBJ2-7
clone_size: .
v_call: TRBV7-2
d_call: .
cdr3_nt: TGTGCCAGCATGCTAGGGGGGGCGGGGTCCTACGAGCAGTACTTC
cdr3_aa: CASMLGGAGSYEQYF

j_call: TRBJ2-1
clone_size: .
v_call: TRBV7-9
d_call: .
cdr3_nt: TGTGCCAGCAGCTCCCCTCTCCTGGATTTGTTCTTC
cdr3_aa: CASSSPLLDLFF

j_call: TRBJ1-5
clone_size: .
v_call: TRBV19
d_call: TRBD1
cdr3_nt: TGTGCCAGTACGACAGGGGGCGGCAATCAGCCCCAGCATTTT
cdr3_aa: CASTTGGGNQPQHF

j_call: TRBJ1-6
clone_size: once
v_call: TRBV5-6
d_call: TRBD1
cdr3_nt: TGTGCCAGCAGCTTGGGTACAGGGGGGAATTCACCCCTCCACTTT
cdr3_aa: CASSLGTGGNSPLHF

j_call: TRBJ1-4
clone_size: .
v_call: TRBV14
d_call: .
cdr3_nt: TGTGCCAGCAGCCAAGCTCGAGGTGAAAAACTGTTTTTT
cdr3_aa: CASSQARGEKLFF

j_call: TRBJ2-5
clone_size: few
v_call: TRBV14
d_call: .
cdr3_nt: TGTGCCAGCAGCCAAGTGAGAGAGACCCAGTACTTC
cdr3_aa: CASSQVRETQYF

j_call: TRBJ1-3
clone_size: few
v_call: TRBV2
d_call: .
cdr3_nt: TGTGCCAGCACAGAAAGACAGTTCCTCTCTGGAAACACCATATATTTT
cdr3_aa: CASTERQFLSGNTIYF

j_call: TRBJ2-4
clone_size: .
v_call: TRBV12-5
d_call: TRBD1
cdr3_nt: TGTGCTAGTGGTGACGGACAGGGCGAGTTAAACATTCAGTACTTC
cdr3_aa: CASGDGQGELNIQYF

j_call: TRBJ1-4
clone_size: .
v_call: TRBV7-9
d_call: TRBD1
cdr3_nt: TGTGCCAGCAGCTTATGGGGCAGGGGGCCGGAAAAACTGTTTTTT
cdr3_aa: CASSLWGRGPEKLFF

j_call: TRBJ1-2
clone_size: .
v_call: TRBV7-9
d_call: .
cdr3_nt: TGTGCCAGCAGCCGGGACACAATCTATGGCTACACCTTC
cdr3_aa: CASSRDTIYGYTF

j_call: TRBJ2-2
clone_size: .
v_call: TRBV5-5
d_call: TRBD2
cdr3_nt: TGTGCCAGCAGCTTTAGCGGGGGGGTTTACACCGGGGAGCTGTTTTTT
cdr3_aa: CASSFSGGVYTGELFF